Listed below are T cell receptor beta chains from one sample, sequenced in a study of human T cells and chemical hapten exposure. TCRdb independently ran MiXCR on the RACE reads; one entry per CDR3 protein. The sample includes tens of thousands of distinct CDR3 sequences, less than 8.5% of them seen just once. This specimen was whole blood, taken in connection with sensitization to the hapten diphenylcyclopropenone (DPC). Receptor source: a woman aged 50 to 65 with alopecia areata. Some clones in this sample may be carry-over from other donors' samples. The CDR3 runs from the conserved cysteine through the conserved F or W. A D gene is named only where the DNA matches it firmly. Only part of the rows carry a size: once, few, many, or a class if the clone is expanded.

j_call d_call clone_size v_call cdr3_nt cdr3_aa
TRBJ2-5 NA many TRBV7-6 TGTGCCAGCAGCCTAAAGACGTACCAAGAGACCCAGTACTTC CASSLKTYQETQYF
TRBJ2-5 NA NA TRBV11-2 TGTGCCAGCAGCCCCCAACAGCGGCGGACCCAGTACTTC CASSPQQRRTQYF
TRBJ2-2 TRBD2 NA TRBV5-1 TGCGCCAGCAGCTTGGAGACTAGCGGGATTCTGGGCGGGGAGCTGTTTTTT CASSLETSGILGGELFF
TRBJ2-1 TRBD2 few TRBV28 TGTGCCAGCAGTTTATACTCTAGCGGGAAAAGGGATGAGCAGTTCTTC CASSLYSSGKRDEQFF
TRBJ2-1 NA many TRBV7-6 TGTGCCAGCAGCTTAGGGGACGGGAGTGTCTACAATGAGCAGTTCTTC CASSLGDGSVYNEQFF
TRBJ2-7 NA NA TRBV7-9 TGTGCCAGCAGCTTAGCCTCCTCGGACGAGCAGTACTTC CASSLASSDEQYF
TRBJ1-4 TRBD1 many TRBV4-3 TGCGCCAGCAGCCACGCTTACCCCAGGGGGCTCAATGAAAAACTGTTTTTT CASSHAYPRGLNEKLFF
TRBJ2-7 NA many TRBV5-1 TGCGCCAGCAGCTTGGCCTTCGGGAGAAGCTCCTACGAGCAGTACTTC CASSLAFGRSSYEQYF
TRBJ1-3 NA few TRBV21-1 TGTGCCAGCAGCAAAAGTTCCAGGGGAGCCTCCTCTGGAAACACCATATATTTT CASSKSSRGASSGNTIYF
TRBJ1-2 NA few TRBV7-8 TGTGCCAGCTCACGGGAGAACTATGGCTACACCTTC CASSRENYGYTF
TRBJ1-5 NA many TRBV27 TGTGCCAGCAGCAAGCCGGATCAGCCCCAGCATTTT CASSKPDQPQHF
TRBJ2-1 NA many TRBV7-9 TGTGCCAGCAGCTTAGGGTCCGGGAGACTGAATGAGCAGTTCTTC CASSLGSGRLNEQFF
TRBJ1-1 NA NA TRBV5-1 TGCGCCAGCAGTGTTGCGAACACTGAAGCTTTCTTT CASSVANTEAFF
TRBJ2-1 NA many TRBV20-1 TGCAGTGCTAGAGACCTGAATGAGCAGTTCTTC CSARDLNEQFF
TRBJ2-7 TRBD1 many TRBV7-2 TGTGCCAGCAGCCTAAGGACAGGGGGAACCTACGAGCAGTACTTC CASSLRTGGTYEQYF
TRBJ2-3 TRBD2 many TRBV11-3 TGTGCCAGCAGCGCCCACTCACTAGCGGGAGGTCCCACAGATACGCAGTATTTT CASSAHSLAGGPTDTQYF
TRBJ1-5 TRBD1 many TRBV7-8 TGTGCCAGCAGCCACGACAGGGCCCAGCCCCAGCATTTT CASSHDRAQPQHF
TRBJ2-2 NA many TRBV30 TGTGCCTGGGGCAGAACGGACTTACTCACCGGGGAGCTGTTTTTT CAWGRTDLLTGELFF
TRBJ1-1 TRBD1 many TRBV6-6 TGTGCCAGCAGTAAAAACCCCTCTCCGGGACAGGGGCTCACTGAAGCTTTCTTT CASSKNPSPGQGLTEAFF
TRBJ2-7 NA many TRBV20-1 TGCAGTGCTAAGGGGGAGTACGAGCAGTACTTC CSAKGEYEQYF
TRBJ2-2 TRBD1 few TRBV7-7 TGTGCTAGCAGCTTAGGGACAGGGCTCGGGGAGCTGTTTTTT CASSLGTGLGELFF
TRBJ2-1 NA NA TRBV4-3 TGCGCCAGCAGCTCCGGGAGCTCCTCCTACAATGAGCAGTTCTTC CASSSGSSSYNEQFF
TRBJ1-5 NA NA TRBV30 TGTGCCTGGGGGGACTCGAGCCGGAATCAGCCCCAGCATTTT CAWGDSSRNQPQHF
TRBJ2-7 TRBD1 many TRBV10-3 TGTGCCATCAGTGAGGGCCCAGGGGGCCCCTACGAGCAGTACTTC CAISEGPGGPYEQYF
TRBJ1-6 NA many TRBV14 TGTGCCAGCAGCCAAGAAGACAGACTTAATTCACCCCTCCACTTT CASSQEDRLNSPLHF
TRBJ2-1 TRBD2 medium-sized TRBV7-8 TGTGCCAGCAGCTTAGGACTAGCGGGAGTAAGGGAGCAGTTCTTC CASSLGLAGVREQFF
TRBJ1-6 NA many TRBV5-3 TGTGCCAGAAGCTTGGGGGTGACAGTTAATTCACCCCTCCACTTT CARSLGVTVNSPLHF
TRBJ2-2 TRBD1 few TRBV12-5 TGTGCTAGTGGAAGAGACAGGGCTGGGGAGCTGTTTTTT CASGRDRAGELFF
TRBJ2-5 NA many TRBV29-1 TGCAGCGTCGGGTTGCAAGAGACCCAGTACTTC CSVGLQETQYF
TRBJ1-1 NA many TRBV7-2 TGTGCCAGCAGCTTCCGGCGAGATCGGGGCACTGAAGCTTTCTTT CASSFRRDRGTEAFF
TRBJ2-7 NA many TRBV20-1 TGCAGTGCTTGGGAAGGGGTCTCCTACGAGCAGTACTTC CSAWEGVSYEQYF
TRBJ2-7 NA few TRBV20-1 TGCAGTGCTAGAGATCTCAGGGGGGGCGACGAGCAGTACTTC CSARDLRGGDEQYF
TRBJ1-6 NA NA TRBV12-3/TRBV12-4 TGTGCCAGCACCCCCCCCGGCCTGAGTTCACCCCTCCACTTT CASTPPGLSSPLHF
TRBJ1-1 TRBD1 many TRBV11-2 TGTGCCAGCAGCTTTGGGACAGGGTCCGCTGAAGCTTTCTTT CASSFGTGSAEAFF
TRBJ2-3 TRBD1 few TRBV6-6 TGTGCCAGCAGTCCTAGTACCGGGACAGGCACAGATACGCAGTATTTT CASSPSTGTGTDTQYF
TRBJ2-5 TRBD1 few TRBV3-1 TGTGCCAGCAGCCAAGAAAGCCAAACAGGGGAAGAGACCCAGTACTTC CASSQESQTGEETQYF
TRBJ1-1 NA many TRBV29-1 TGCAGCGTTGGGGACCCGCGAAACACTGAAGCTTTCTTT CSVGDPRNTEAFF
TRBJ1-5 NA NA TRBV29-1 TGCAGCGCAGGACAGAGCAATCAGCCCCAGCATTTT CSAGQSNQPQHF
TRBJ1-1 NA many TRBV18 TGTGCCAGCTCACCGGCGAGGGGCGATGGCACTGAAGCTTTCTTT CASSPARGDGTEAFF
TRBJ1-5 TRBD1 many TRBV18 TGTGCCAGCTCATTGGGACAGGGCAATCAGCCCCAGCATTTT CASSLGQGNQPQHF
TRBJ2-3 NA many TRBV20-1 TGCAGTGCTCGACCACTGATAACCCTAGATACGCAGTATTTT CSARPLITLDTQYF
TRBJ2-5 TRBD2 few TRBV12-3/TRBV12-4 TGTGCCAGCAACCCCCGAGGAGTAGCGGGAGAAGGGACTCAAGAGACCCAGTACTTC CASNPRGVAGEGTQETQYF
TRBJ2-1 TRBD2 many TRBV7-2 TGTGCCAGCAGCTTAATTCCTAGCGGGAGAGGTGAGCAGTTCTTC CASSLIPSGRGEQFF
TRBJ1-6 NA many TRBV20-1 TGCAGTGCTAGAGATGCTGGGAGCTCCTATAATTCACCCCTCCACTTT CSARDAGSSYNSPLHF
TRBJ2-3 NA NA TRBV21-1 TGTGCCAGCAGCAAATGGTGCAGGGACACAGATACGCAGTATTTT CASSKWCRDTDTQYF
TRBJ2-7 TRBD2 many TRBV19 TGTGCCAGTAAGATAGCGGGAGGGCCCCTCTACGAGCAGTACTTC CASKIAGGPLYEQYF
TRBJ1-5 NA NA TRBV3-1 TGTGCCAGCAGCCTTGGGGCAGCGACACAGCCCCAGCATTTT CASSLGAATQPQHF
TRBJ2-3 NA NA TRBV2 TGTGCCAGAAGCGGAGGGGCGTCAGATACGCAGTATTTT CARSGGASDTQYF
TRBJ2-3 TRBD2 NA TRBV2 TGTGCCAGCAGGCTTAGTAGCGGGAGAGATACGCAGTATTTT CASRLSSGRDTQYF
TRBJ2-1 NA NA TRBV28 TGTGCCAGCAGTTCAAGCGGTTGGGGTTACAATGAGCAGTTCTTC CASSSSGWGYNEQFF
TRBJ2-7 TRBD1 many TRBV4-3 TGCGCCAGCAGCCCAGACAGGGCCCTCTCCTACGAGCAGTACTTC CASSPDRALSYEQYF
TRBJ1-2 NA many TRBV3-1 TGTGCCAGCAGCCCAGGGGACTATGGCTACACCTTC CASSPGDYGYTF
TRBJ2-6 TRBD1 few TRBV11-3 TGTGCCAGCAGCTTAGGGCAGGGGGTCGGCTCTGGGGCCAACGTCCTGACTTTC CASSLGQGVGSGANVLTF
TRBJ2-4 NA few TRBV12-3/TRBV12-4 TGTGCCAGCAGCCTCACTTCGGCAGGGTACGGTGCCAAAAACATTCAGTACTTC CASSLTSAGYGAKNIQYF